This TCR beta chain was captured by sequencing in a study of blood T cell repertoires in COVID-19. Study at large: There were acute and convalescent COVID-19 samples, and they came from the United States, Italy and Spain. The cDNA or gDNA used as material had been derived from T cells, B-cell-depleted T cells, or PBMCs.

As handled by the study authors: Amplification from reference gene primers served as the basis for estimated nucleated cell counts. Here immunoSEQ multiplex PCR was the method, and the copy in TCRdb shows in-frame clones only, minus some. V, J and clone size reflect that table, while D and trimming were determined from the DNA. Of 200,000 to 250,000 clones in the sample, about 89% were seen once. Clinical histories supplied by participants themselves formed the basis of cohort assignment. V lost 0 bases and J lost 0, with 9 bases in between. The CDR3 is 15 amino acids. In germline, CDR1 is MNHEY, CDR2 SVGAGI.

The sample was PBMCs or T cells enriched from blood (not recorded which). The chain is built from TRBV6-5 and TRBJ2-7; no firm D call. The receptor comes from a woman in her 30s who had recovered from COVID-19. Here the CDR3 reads CASSYSTADSYEQYF. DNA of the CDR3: TGTGCCAGCAGTTACTCGACGGCGGACTCCTACGAGCAGTACTTC.